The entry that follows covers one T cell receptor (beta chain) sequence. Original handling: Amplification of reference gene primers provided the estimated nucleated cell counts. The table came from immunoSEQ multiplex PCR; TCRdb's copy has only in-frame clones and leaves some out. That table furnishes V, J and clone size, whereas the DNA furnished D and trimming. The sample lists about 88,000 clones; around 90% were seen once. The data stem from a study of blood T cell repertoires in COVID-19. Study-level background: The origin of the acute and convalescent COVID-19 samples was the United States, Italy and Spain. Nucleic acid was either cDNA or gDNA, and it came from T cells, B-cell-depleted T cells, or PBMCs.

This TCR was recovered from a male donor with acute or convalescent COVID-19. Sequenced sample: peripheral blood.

The CDR3 is CASSQGGGARTEAFF. DNA for the CDR3: TGTGCCAGCAGCCAAGGAGGGGGCGCAAGAACTGAAGCTTTCTTT. The rearrangement links TRBV14 to TRBJ1-1; TRBD1 matches 7 bases. CDR1 is SGHDN and CDR2 is FVKESK in the germline V gene. The CDR3 totals 15 residues. V gave up 1 base and J gave up 5 bases; unmatched junction bases: 7.